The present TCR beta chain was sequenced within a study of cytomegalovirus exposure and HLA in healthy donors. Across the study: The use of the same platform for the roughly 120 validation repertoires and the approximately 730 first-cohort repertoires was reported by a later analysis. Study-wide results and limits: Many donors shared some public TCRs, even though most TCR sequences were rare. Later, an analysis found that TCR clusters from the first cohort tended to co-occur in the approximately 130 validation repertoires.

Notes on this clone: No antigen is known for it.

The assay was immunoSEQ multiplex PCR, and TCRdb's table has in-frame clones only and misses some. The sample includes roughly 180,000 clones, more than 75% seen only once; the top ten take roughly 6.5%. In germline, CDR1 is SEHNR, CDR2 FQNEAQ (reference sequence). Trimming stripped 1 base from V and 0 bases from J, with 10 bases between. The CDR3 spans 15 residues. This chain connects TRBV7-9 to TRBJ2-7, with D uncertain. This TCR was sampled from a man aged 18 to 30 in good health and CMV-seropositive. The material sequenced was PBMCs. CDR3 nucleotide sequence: TGTGCCAGCAGCTTAGACGGAGCCAACTCCTACGAGCAGTACTTC. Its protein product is CASSLDGANSYEQYF. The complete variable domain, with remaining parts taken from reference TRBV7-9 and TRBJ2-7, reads DTGVSQNPRHKITKRGQNVTFRCDPISEHNRLYWYRQTLGQGPEFLTYFQNEAQLEKSRLLSDRFSAERPKGSFSTLEIQRTEQGDSAMYLCASSLDGANSYEQYFGPGTRLTVT.